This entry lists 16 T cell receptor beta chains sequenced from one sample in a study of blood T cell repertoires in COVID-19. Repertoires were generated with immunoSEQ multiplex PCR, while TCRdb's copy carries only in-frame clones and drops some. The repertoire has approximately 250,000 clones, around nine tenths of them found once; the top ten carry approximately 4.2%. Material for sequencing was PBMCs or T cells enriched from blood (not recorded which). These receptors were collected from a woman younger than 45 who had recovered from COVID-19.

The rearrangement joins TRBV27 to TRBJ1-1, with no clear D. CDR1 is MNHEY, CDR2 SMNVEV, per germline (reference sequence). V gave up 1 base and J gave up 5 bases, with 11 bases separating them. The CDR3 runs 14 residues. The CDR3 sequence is CASSLLERGTEAFF. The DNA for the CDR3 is TGTGCCAGCAGTTTATTAGAACGGGGAACTGAAGCTTTCTTT.

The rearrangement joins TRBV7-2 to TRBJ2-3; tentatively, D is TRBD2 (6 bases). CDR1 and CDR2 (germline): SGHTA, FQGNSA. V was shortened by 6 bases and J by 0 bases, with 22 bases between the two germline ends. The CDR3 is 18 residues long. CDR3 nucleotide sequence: TGTGCCAGCAGGGGCGGGACTGTGGGATCCGCTAGCACAGATACGCAGTATTTT. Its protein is CASRGGTVGSASTDTQYF.

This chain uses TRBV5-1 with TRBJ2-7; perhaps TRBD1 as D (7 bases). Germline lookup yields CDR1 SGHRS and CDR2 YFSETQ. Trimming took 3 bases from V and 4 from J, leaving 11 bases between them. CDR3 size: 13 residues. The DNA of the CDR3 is TGCGCCAGCAGCTCCCAGGGGGGATACGAGCAGTACTTC. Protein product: CASSSQGGYEQYF.

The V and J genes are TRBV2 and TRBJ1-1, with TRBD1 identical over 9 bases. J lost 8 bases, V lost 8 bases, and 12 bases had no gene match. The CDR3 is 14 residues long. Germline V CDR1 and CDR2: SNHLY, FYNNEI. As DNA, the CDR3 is TGTGCCAGCGGCCTGTTAGCGGGGACAGGGGAAGCTTTCTTT. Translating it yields CASGLLAGTGEAFF. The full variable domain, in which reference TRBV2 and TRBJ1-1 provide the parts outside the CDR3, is EPEVTQTPSHQVTQMGQEVILRCVPISNHLYFYWYRQILGQKVEFLVSFYNNEISEKSEIFDDQFSVERPDGSNFTLKIRSTKLEDSAMYFCASGLLAGTGEAFFGQGTRLTVV.

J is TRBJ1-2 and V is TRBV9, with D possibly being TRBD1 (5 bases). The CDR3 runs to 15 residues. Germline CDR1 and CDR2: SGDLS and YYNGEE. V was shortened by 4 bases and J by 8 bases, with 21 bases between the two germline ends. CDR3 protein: CASSPSREGVGGYTF. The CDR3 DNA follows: TGTGCCAGCAGCCCCTCCCGTGAAGGGGTGGGGGGCTACACCTTC.

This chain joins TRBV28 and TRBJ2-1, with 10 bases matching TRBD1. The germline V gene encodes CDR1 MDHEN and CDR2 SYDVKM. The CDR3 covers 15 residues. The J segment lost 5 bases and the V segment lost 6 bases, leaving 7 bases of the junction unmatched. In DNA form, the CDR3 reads TGTGCCAGCAGCCTGGGACAGGGGAACAACAATGAGCAGTTCTTC. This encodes CASSLGQGNNNEQFF.

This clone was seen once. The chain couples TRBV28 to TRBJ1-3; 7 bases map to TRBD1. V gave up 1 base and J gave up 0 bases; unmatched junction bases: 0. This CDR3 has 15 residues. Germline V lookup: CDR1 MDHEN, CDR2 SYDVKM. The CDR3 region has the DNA TGTGCCAGCAGTTTATCAGGGGGCTCTGGAAACACCATATATTTT. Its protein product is CASSLSGGSGNTIYF.

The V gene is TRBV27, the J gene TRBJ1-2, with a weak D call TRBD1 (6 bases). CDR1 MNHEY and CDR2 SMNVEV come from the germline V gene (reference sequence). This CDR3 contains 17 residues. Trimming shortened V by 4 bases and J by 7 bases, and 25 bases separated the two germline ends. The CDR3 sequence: CASSSLGGQTPWSGYTF. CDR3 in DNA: TGTGCCAGCAGTTCACTCGGAGGACAGACACCTTGGAGTGGCTACACCTTC.

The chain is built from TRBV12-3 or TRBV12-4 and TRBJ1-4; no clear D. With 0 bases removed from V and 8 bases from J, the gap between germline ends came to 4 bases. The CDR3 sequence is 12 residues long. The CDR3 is CASSLATEKLFF. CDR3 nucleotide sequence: TGTGCCAGCAGTTTAGCTACAGAAAAACTGTTTTTT.

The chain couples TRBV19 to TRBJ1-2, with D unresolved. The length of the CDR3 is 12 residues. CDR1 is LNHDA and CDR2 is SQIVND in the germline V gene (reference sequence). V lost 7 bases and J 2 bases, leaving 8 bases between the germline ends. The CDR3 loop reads CASNGANYGYTF. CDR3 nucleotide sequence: TGTGCCAGTAATGGAGCGAACTATGGCTACACCTTC.

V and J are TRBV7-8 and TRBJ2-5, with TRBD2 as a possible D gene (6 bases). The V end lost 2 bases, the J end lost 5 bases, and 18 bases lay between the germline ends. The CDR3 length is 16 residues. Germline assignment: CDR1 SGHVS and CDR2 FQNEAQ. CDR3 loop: CASSLPFRLALETQYF. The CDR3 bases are TGTGCCAGCAGCTTACCTTTTCGGCTAGCGCTGGAGACCCAGTACTTC. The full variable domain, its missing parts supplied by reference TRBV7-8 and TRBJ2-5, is GAGVSQSPRYKVAKRGQDVALRCDPISGHVSLFWYQQALGQGPEFLTYFQNEAQLDKSGLPSDRFFAERPEGSVSTLKIQRTQQEDSAVYLCASSLPFRLALETQYFGPGTRLLVL.

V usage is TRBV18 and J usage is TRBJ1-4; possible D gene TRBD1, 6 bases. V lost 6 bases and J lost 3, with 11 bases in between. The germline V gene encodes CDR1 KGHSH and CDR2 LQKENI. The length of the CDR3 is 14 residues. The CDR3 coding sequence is TGTGCCAGCTCCCCCAGGGGATCTAATGAAAAACTGTTTTTT. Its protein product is CASSPRGSNEKLFF. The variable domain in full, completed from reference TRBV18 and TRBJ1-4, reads NAGVMQNPRHLVRRRGQEARLRCSPMKGHSHVYWYRQLPEEGLKFMVYLQKENIIDESGMPKERFSAEFPKEGPSILRIQQVVRGDSAAYFCASSPRGSNEKLFFGSGTQLSVL.

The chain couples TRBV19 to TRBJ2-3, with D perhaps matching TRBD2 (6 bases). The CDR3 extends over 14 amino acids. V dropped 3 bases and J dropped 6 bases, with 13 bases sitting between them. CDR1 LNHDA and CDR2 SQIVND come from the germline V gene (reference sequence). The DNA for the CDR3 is TGTGCCAGTAGTATCCCCCAGGGAGGCGATACGCAGTATTTT. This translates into CASSIPQGGDTQYF.

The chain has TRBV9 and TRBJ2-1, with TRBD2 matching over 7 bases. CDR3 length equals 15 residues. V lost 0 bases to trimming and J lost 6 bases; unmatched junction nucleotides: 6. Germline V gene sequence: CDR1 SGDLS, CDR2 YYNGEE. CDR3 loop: CASSVDGGSFNEQFF. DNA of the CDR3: TGTGCCAGCAGCGTAGACGGCGGGAGCTTCAATGAGCAGTTCTTC.

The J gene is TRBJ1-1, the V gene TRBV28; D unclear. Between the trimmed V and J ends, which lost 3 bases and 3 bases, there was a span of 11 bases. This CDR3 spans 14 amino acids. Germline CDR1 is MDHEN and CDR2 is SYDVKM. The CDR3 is CASSFRNTYTEAFF. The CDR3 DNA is TGTGCCAGCAGTTTCAGGAATACTTACACTGAAGCTTTCTTT.

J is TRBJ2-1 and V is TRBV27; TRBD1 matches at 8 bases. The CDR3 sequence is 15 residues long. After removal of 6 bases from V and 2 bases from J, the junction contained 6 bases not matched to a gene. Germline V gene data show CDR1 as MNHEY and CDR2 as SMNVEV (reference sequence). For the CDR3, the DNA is TGTGCCAGCAGACGAGGACAGGGACCCTACAATGAGCAGTTCTTC. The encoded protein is CASRRGQGPYNEQFF.